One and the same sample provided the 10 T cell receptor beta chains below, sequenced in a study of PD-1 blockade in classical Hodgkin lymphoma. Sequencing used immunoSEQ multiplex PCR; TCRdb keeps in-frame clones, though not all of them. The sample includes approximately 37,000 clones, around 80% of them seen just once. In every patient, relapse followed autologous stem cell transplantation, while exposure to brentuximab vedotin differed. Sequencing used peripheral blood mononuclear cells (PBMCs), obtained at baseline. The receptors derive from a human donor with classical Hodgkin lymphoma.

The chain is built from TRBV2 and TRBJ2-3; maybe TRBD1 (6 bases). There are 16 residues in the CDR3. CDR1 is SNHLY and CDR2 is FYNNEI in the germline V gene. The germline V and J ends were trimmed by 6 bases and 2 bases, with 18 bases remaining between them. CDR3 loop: CASRVFRTADTDTQYF. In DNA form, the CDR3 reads TGTGCCAGCAGAGTATTTCGGACAGCCGACACAGATACGCAGTATTTT.

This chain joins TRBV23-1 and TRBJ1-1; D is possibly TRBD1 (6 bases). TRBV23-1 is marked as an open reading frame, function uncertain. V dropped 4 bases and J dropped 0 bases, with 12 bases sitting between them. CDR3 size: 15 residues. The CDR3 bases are TGCGCCAGCAGTCCACAGGGAAGCATGAACACTGAAGCTTTCTTT. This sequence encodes CASSPQGSMNTEAFF.

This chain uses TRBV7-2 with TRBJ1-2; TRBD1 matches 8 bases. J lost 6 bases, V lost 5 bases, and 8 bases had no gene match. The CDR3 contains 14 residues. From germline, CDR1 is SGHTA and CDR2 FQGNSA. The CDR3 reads CASSPNGQGDGYTF. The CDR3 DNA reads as TGTGCCAGCAGCCCCAACGGACAGGGAGATGGCTACACCTTC.

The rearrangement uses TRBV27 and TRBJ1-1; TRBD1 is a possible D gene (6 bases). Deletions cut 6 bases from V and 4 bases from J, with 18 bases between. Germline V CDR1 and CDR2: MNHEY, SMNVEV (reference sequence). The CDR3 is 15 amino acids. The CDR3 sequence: CASSVRRGRTTEAFF. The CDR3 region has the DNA TGTGCCAGCAGCGTACGACGGGGGCGGACCACTGAAGCTTTCTTT.

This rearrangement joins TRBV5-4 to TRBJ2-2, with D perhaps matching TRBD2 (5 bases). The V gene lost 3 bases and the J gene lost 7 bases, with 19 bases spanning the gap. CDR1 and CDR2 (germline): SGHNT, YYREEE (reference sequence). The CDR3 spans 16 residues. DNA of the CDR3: TGTGCCAGCAGCTCCGAGACGAGGGCTCGGAGCGGGGAGCTGTTTTTT. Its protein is CASSSETRARSGELFF.

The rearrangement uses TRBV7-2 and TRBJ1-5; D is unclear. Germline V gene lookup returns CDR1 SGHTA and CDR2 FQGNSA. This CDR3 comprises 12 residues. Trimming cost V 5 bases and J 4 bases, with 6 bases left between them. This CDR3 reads CASSNNNQPQHF. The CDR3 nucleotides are TGTGCCAGCAGCAACAATAATCAGCCCCAGCATTTT.

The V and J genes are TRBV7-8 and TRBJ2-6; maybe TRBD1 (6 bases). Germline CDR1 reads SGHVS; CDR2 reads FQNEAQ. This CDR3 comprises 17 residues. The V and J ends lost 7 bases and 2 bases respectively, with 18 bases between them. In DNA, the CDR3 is TGTGCCAGCACTCAGAGGGCAGGGGTGCCTGGGGCCAACGTCCTGACTTTC. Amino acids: CASTQRAGVPGANVLTF.

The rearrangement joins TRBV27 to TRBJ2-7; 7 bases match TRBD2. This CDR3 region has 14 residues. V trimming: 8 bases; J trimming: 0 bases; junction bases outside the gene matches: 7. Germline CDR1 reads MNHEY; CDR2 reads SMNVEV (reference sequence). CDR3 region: CASGDYYSSYEQYF. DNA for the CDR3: TGTGCCAGCGGGGACTATTACAGCTCCTACGAGCAGTACTTC.

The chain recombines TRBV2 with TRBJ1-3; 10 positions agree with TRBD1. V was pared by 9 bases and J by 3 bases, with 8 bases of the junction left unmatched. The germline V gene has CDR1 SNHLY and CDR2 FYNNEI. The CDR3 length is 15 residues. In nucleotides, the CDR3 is TGTGCCAGTGAACGGGACAGGGGTTTTGGAAACACCATATATTTT. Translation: CASERDRGFGNTIYF.

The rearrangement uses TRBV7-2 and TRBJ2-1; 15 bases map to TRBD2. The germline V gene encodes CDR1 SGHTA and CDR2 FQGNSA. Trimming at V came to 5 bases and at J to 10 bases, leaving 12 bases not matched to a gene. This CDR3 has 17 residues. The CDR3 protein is CASSPTRGLAGGGEQFF. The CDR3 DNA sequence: TGTGCCAGCAGCCCGACCAGGGGACTAGCGGGGGGCGGGGAGCAGTTCTTC.